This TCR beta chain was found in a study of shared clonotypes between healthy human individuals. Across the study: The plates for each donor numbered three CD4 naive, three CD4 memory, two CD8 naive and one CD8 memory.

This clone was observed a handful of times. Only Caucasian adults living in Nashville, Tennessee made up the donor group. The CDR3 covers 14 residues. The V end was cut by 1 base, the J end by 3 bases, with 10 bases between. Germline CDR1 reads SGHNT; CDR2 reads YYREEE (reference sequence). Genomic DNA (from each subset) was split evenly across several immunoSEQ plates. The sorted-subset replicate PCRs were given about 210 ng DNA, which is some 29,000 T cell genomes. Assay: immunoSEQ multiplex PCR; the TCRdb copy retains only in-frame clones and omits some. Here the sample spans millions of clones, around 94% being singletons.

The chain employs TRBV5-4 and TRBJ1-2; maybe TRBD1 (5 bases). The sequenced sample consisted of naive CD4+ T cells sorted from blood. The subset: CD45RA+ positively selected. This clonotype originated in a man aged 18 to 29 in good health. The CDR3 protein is CASSLPLRDYGYTF. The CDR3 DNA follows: TGTGCCAGCAGCTTGCCCCTCAGGGACTATGGCTACACCTTC.